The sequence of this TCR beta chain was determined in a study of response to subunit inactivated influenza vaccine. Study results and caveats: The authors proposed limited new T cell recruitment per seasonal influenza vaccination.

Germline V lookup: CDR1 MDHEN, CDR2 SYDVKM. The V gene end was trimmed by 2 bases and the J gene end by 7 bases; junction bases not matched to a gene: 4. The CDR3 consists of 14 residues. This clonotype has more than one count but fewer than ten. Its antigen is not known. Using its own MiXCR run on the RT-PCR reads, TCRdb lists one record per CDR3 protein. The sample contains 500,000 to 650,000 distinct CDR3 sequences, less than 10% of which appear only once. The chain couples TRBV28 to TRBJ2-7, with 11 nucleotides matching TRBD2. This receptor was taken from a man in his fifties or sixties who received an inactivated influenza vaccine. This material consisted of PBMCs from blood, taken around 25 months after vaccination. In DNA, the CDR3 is TGTGCCAGCAGTTTACTAGCGGGAGGAGGTGAGCAGTACTTC. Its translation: CASSLLAGGGEQYF.